The 9 T cell receptor beta chains below come from one sample, sequenced in a study of regulatory T cells in long-lasting Graves disease. Sequencing libraries for TCR beta were prepared with iRepertoire HTBI primers and Arm-PCR of CDR3 regions. TCRdb processed the multiplex PCR reads anew with MiXCR; each CDR3 protein has one entry. The table records about 500,000 distinct CDR3 sequences, about 11% of them present only once. Time point of the sample: newly diagnosed GD, antithyroid drugs for less than 3 months. Isolated PBMC RNA provided the starting material for the TCR library. These same records also appear under a second study, on T cells in Graves' hyperthyroidism and ophthalmopathy.

Specimen: peripheral blood mononuclear cells (PBMCs), collected at new diagnosis, from a patient treated with antithyroid drugs. These TCRs come from a woman aged 25 to 45 with Graves disease.

As concerns this clonotype: The conserved phenylalanine or tryptophan is not found at the CDR3 terminus, so this likely reflects a read error. The chain links TRBV5-1 to TRBJ2-1, with TRBD2 matching 10 bases. This CDR3 comprises 19 residues. Germline CDR1 and CDR2: SGHRS and YFSETQ. With V trimmed by 3 bases and J by 5 bases, 17 bases remained unmatched. The CDR3 sequence is CASSSSSSGRARLNNEQFL. CDR3 in DNA: TGCGCCAGCAGCTCCTCAAGCAGCGGGAGGGCCCGTCTGAACAATGAGCAGTTCCTC.

As regards this clonotype: With a much larger clone just one base away, this may be a read error. The chain is built from TRBV4-1 and TRBJ1-2; perhaps TRBD1 as D (5 bases). CDR3 size: 14 residues. Germline assignment: CDR1 MGHRA and CDR2 YSYEKL. V lost 3 bases to trimming and J lost 6 bases, with 14 bases between them. The CDR3: CASSHWTWRDGYTF. The CDR3 DNA sequence: TGCGCCAGCAGCCATTGGACATGGCGGGATGGCTACACCTTC.

This clonotype was observed many times. The chain uses TRBV13 and TRBJ2-2, with 11 bases fitting TRBD2. Trimming cost V 4 bases and J 2 bases; bases outside gene matches: 6. CDR1 PRHDT and CDR2 FYEKMQ come from the germline V gene (reference sequence). The CDR3 runs to 17 residues. This CDR3 is CASSSLTSGVNTGELFF. CDR3 bases: TGTGCCAGCAGCTCCTTGACTAGCGGGGTCAACACCGGGGAGCTGTTTTTT.

With respect to this clonotype: A read error may be the cause here, since a much bigger clone is one base away. The CDR3 sequence is CAWSVIIALAGPKTDMQYF. For the CDR3, the DNA is TGTGCCTGGAGTGTGATAATAGCTTTAGCGGGACCCAAGACAGATATGCAGTATTTT. This sequence joins TRBV30 and TRBJ2-7; 8 bases align to TRBD2. The J call may be mistaken, given a closer DNA end match to TRBJ2-3. Germline V CDR1 and CDR2: GTSNPN, SVGIG (reference sequence). CDR3 length equals 19 residues.

The sample holds many counts of this clonotype. J is TRBJ2-2 and V is TRBV24-1, with TRBD2 matching over 15 bases. After removal of 4 bases from V and 4 bases from J, the junction contained 15 bases not matched to a gene. CDR1 and CDR2 from the germline V gene are KGHDR and SFDVKD. The CDR3 runs to 21 residues. The CDR3 reads CATSDEYEGTSGRMGTGELFF. In DNA, the CDR3 is TGTGCCACCAGTGACGAATACGAAGGGACTAGCGGGAGGATGGGCACCGGGGAGCTGTTTTTT.

This clonotype was counted many times. The V and J genes are TRBV11-3 and TRBJ1-1; maybe TRBD1 (5 bases). V lost 6 bases and J lost 4, with 12 bases in between. The CDR3 loop spans 13 amino acids. Germline V gene lookup returns CDR1 SGHNT and CDR2 YENEEA. CDR3 in amino acids: CASSYQGSTEAFF. CDR3 nucleotide sequence: TGTGCCAGCAGTTATCAGGGTAGCACTGAAGCTTTCTTT.

There are many counts of this clonotype. The chain employs TRBV2 and TRBJ2-1; no firm D call. V lost 4 bases, J lost 8 bases, and 3 bases lay in between. Germline lookup yields CDR1 SNHLY and CDR2 FYNNEI. The CDR3 consists of 10 residues. The CDR3 is CASSVYEQFF. As DNA, the CDR3 is TGTGCCAGCAGTGTCTATGAGCAGTTCTTC.

V gene TRBV14 combines with J gene TRBJ2-1, with 13 bases fitting TRBD2. Germline assignment: CDR1 SGHDN and CDR2 FVKESK. The trim removed 6 bases at V and 8 bases at J, leaving 10 bases unmatched. The CDR3 length is 16 residues. In DNA form, the CDR3 reads TGTGCCAGCAGGTACGGACTAGCGGGAGATCTGGATGAGCAGTTCTTC. It codes for CASRYGLAGDLDEQFF.

This clonotype was recorded at least ten times. This sequence joins TRBV2 and TRBJ2-3; D not resolved. V gave up 8 bases and J gave up 7 bases, with 19 bases separating them. Looked up from germline, CDR1 is SNHLY and CDR2 is FYNNEI. The CDR3 is 14 residues long. In DNA, the CDR3 is TGTGCCAGCTCGAAAGAAGGTCATCGGTATACGCAGTATTTT. Its protein product is CASSKEGHRYTQYF.